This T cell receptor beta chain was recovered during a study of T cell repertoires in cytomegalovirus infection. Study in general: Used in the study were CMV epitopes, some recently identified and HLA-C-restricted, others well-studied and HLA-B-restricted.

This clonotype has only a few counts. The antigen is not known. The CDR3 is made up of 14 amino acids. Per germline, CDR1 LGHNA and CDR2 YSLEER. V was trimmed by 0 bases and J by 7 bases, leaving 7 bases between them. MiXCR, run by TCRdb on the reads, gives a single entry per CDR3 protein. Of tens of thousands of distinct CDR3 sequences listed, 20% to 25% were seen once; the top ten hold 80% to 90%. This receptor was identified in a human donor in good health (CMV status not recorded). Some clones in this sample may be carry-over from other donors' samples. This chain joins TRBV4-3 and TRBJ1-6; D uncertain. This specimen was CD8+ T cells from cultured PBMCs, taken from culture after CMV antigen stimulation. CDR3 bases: TGCGCCAGCAGCCAAGATTCGGGGAATTCACCCCTCCACTTT. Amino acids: CASSQDSGNSPLHF.